Presented here are 26 T cell receptor beta chains from one specimen sequenced in a study of shared clonotypes between healthy human individuals. This table comes from immunoSEQ multiplex PCR, and its TCRdb copy is limited to in-frame clones, with some not included. Of a few million clones in the sample, 80% to 95% were seen once. Sequenced sample: naive CD4+ T cells from PBMCs. Described subset: CD45RA+ positively selected. These receptors all come from a man aged 18 to 30 in good health. Some clones in this sample may be carry-over from other donors' samples.

The chain employs TRBV30 and TRBJ2-7, with 12 bases lining up with TRBD2. The V and J ends lost 2 bases and 3 bases, in that order; junction bases with no gene match: 2. Germline loops: CDR1 GTSNPN, CDR2 SVGIG (reference sequence). The CDR3 length is 14 residues. The DNA for the CDR3 is TGTGCCTGGAGTTGGACTAGCGGGATCTACGAGCAGTACTTC. Protein product: CAWSWTSGIYEQYF.

V and J are TRBV2 and TRBJ1-3, with D hard to call. V was trimmed by 7 bases and J by 4 bases, leaving 11 bases between them. The germline CDR1 and CDR2 sequences are SNHLY and FYNNEI. This CDR3 has 13 amino acids. The chain's CDR3 is CASTPGLGNTIYF. CDR3 DNA sequence: TGTGCCAGCACCCCGGGCTTAGGAAACACCATATATTTT.

For this clone: Other DNA sequences in the sample encode the same CDR3. The V gene is TRBV9, the J gene TRBJ2-5, with D possibly TRBD1 on 6 matching bases. V was trimmed by 4 bases and J by 2 bases, leaving 12 bases between them. From germline, CDR1 is SGDLS and CDR2 YYNGEE. The CDR3 has 14 residues. The CDR3 sequence is CASSPRQVQETQYF. The CDR3, as DNA: TGTGCCAGCAGCCCCCGACAGGTTCAAGAGACCCAGTACTTC.

The chain joins TRBV6-1 to TRBJ1-4, with unresolved D. Germline CDR1 reads MNHNS; CDR2 reads SASEGT. Trimming pared 10 bases from V and 4 bases from J, leaving 13 bases between. CDR3 length equals 13 residues. The CDR3 nucleotides are TGTGCCACCTTACAGAGGGTTAATGAAAAACTGTTTTTT. Its translation: CATLQRVNEKLFF.

The CDR3 sequence: CASSYTSGPGNEQFF. The CDR3 DNA follows: TGTGCCAGCAGCTACACTAGCGGACCGGGAAATGAGCAGTTCTTC. V is TRBV11-2 and J is TRBJ2-1; 8 bases are a match to TRBD2. Germline V gives CDR1 SGHAT, CDR2 FQNNGV. Losses at the gene ends were 4 bases for V and 7 bases for J; bases not matched to a gene: 9. This CDR3 spans 15 amino acids. The entire variable domain, with the rest obtained from reference TRBV11-2 and TRBJ2-1, is as follows: EAGVAQSPRYKIIEKRQSVAFWCNPISGHATLYWYQQILGQGPKLLIQFQNNGVVDDSQLPKDRFSAERLKGVDSTLKIQPAKLEDSAVYLCASSYTSGPGNEQFFGPGTRLTVL.

This chain connects TRBV5-1 to TRBJ1-4; D is possibly TRBD1 (5 bases). Trimming left V 4 bases short and J 4 bases short, with 11 bases between. This CDR3 contains 14 residues. Germline CDR1 is SGHRS and CDR2 is YFSETQ. For the CDR3, the DNA is TGCGCCAGCAGCCCTAATGGGGGTAATGAAAAACTGTTTTTT. Translating gives CASSPNGGNEKLFF.

The rearrangement joins TRBV28 to TRBJ2-6; D is perhaps TRBD1 (5 bases). Trimming stripped 4 bases from V and 0 bases from J, with 13 bases between. The CDR3 length is 17 residues. CDR1 is MDHEN and CDR2 is SYDVKM in the germline V gene. The CDR3 DNA reads as TGTGCCAGCAGTTCCCCCTCGACAGCCTCTGGGGCCAACGTCCTGACTTTC. Its protein product is CASSSPSTASGANVLTF. Supplemented by reference TRBV28 and TRBJ2-6, the full variable domain reads DVKVTQSSRYLVKRTGEKVFLECVQDMDHENMFWYRQDPGLGLRLIYFSYDVKMKEKGDIPEGYSVSREKKERFSLILESASTNQTSMYLCASSSPSTASGANVLTFGAGSRLTVL.

This chain connects TRBV7-2 to TRBJ2-3; TRBD1 matches at 11 bases. Germline CDR1 SGHTA, CDR2 FQGNSA. The CDR3 spans 15 residues. The V segment lost 2 bases and the J segment 4 bases; nucleotides outside the gene matches: 2. Here the CDR3 DNA reads TGTGCCAGCAGCTTAAGGACAGGGGGCCCAGATACGCAGTATTTT. Amino acid sequence: CASSLRTGGPDTQYF.

Concerning this clone itself: Different DNA sequences within this sample yield the same CDR3. The chain joins TRBV5-1 to TRBJ2-7; 8 nucleotides line up with TRBD2. This CDR3 has 13 amino acids. Germline CDR1 and CDR2: SGHRS and YFSETQ. V lost 4 bases, J lost 3 bases, and 3 bases stayed unmatched. CDR3 protein: CASSPSGSYEQYF. The CDR3 DNA reads as TGCGCCAGCAGCCCAAGCGGGAGCTACGAGCAGTACTTC. The full variable domain, completed using reference TRBV5-1 and TRBJ2-7, is KAGVTQTPRYLIKTRGQQVTLSCSPISGHRSVSWYQQTPGQGLQFLFEYFSETQRNKGNFPGRFSGRQFSNSRSEMNVSTLELGDSALYLCASSPSGSYEQYFGPGTRLTVT.

In regard to this clone: The same CDR3 also results from other DNA sequences found in this sample. The chain has TRBV5-1 and TRBJ2-3, with D maybe TRBD2 (5 bases). The CDR3 runs to 14 residues. Germline CDR1 is SGHRS and CDR2 is YFSETQ. Trimming removed 2 bases from V and 0 bases from J, with 7 bases in between. The CDR3 spells CASSLGLSTDTQYF. CDR3 nucleotides: TGCGCCAGCAGCTTAGGACTGAGCACAGATACGCAGTATTTT.

The chain links TRBV6-6 to TRBJ1-1, with 7 bases lining up with TRBD1. Germline CDR1 MNHNY, CDR2 SVGAGI (reference sequence). The junction had 10 bases not matched to a gene; V was cut back by 5 bases and J by 4 bases. CDR3 size: 15 residues. The DNA of the CDR3 is TGTGCCAGCAGTAGGACGGGACAGAGGGTCACTGAAGCTTTCTTT. Amino acids: CASSRTGQRVTEAFF.

This chain uses TRBV6-6 with TRBJ2-1; 7 nucleotides align to TRBD1. CDR1 is MNHNY, CDR2 SVGAGI, per germline (reference sequence). The V and J ends lost 8 bases and 3 bases, in that order; junction bases with no gene match: 7. The CDR3 extends over 14 amino acids. The CDR3 protein is CASSGAGGYNEQFF. The CDR3, as DNA: TGTGCCAGCTCCGGGGCAGGGGGCTACAATGAGCAGTTCTTC.

As concerns this clone: The sample has other DNA sequences that encode this CDR3 too. The chain has TRBV5-1 and TRBJ2-7; 10 bases are a match to TRBD1. The trim removed 0 bases at V and 4 bases at J, leaving 1 base unmatched. CDR3 size: 14 residues. Germline values: CDR1 SGHRS, CDR2 YFSETQ. The CDR3 nucleotides read TGCGCCAGCAGCTTGGGACAGGGGGCGTACGAGCAGTACTTC. Translation: CASSLGQGAYEQYF.

This clone was detected only once. The V and J genes are TRBV30 and TRBJ2-5, with D possibly matching TRBD2 (5 bases). In germline, CDR1 is GTSNPN, CDR2 SVGIG (reference sequence). The CDR3 contains 17 residues. V lost 3 bases and J lost 5, with 25 bases in between. CDR3 sequence reads: CAWSALMRAERMETQYF. The DNA for the CDR3 is TGTGCCTGGAGCGCTCTAATGAGGGCCGAAAGAATGGAGACCCAGTACTTC.

The chain has TRBV28 and TRBJ1-5; D not resolved. V was shortened by 3 bases and J by 2 bases, with 11 bases between the two germline ends. This CDR3 spans 15 amino acids. Germline values: CDR1 MDHEN, CDR2 SYDVKM. This CDR3 reads CASSFAGIGNQPQHF. The CDR3 bases are TGTGCCAGCAGTTTTGCGGGGATCGGCAATCAGCCCCAGCATTTT.

This clone was counted only a few times. The chain joins TRBV7-2 to TRBJ1-1; D is unclear. Germline V gene sequence: CDR1 SGHTA, CDR2 FQGNSA. With 7 bases removed from V and 1 base from J, the gap between germline ends came to 10 bases. The CDR3 is made up of 13 amino acids. The CDR3 nucleotides are TGTGCCAGCACCCTTTTGGGGAACACTGAAGCTTTCTTT. Translating it yields CASTLLGNTEAFF.

This chain joins TRBV27 and TRBJ1-2, with TRBD1 matching over 7 bases. V shed 4 bases and J 2 bases; nucleotides not matched to a gene: 4. The CDR3 covers 14 residues. Germline V gene lookup returns CDR1 MNHEY and CDR2 SMNVEV (reference sequence). As DNA, the CDR3 is TGTGCCAGCAGTTCACAGGGGAAAAACTATGGCTACACCTTC. Its translation is CASSSQGKNYGYTF.

This chain connects TRBV19 to TRBJ1-1; TRBD1 agrees at 9 bases. CDR3 size: 14 residues. Trimming cost V 7 bases and J 2 bases; bases outside gene matches: 5. The V gene's germline CDR1 is LNHDA and CDR2 SQIVND (reference sequence). The CDR3 loop reads CASKIQGANTEAFF. In DNA, the CDR3 is TGTGCCAGTAAGATACAGGGGGCCAACACTGAAGCTTTCTTT.

The CDR3 nucleotides read TGTGCCAGCAGCGTAGCTCCGGGTCTGGAGACCCAGTACTTC. It is translated as CASSVAPGLETQYF. The rearrangement links TRBV9 to TRBJ2-5; D is undetermined. The CDR3 runs 14 residues. The V and J ends lost 0 bases and 5 bases respectively, with 11 bases between them. Germline-derived CDR1 and CDR2 are SGDLS and YYNGEE.

The rearrangement joins TRBV15 to TRBJ2-7, with D tentatively TRBD1 (5 bases). Germline values: CDR1 LNHNV, CDR2 YYDKDF (reference sequence). V was pared by 0 bases and J by 2 bases, with 11 bases between. CDR3 length: 15 amino acids. In DNA form, the CDR3 reads TGTGCCACCAGCAGAGATTGGGCAGGGCCCTACGAGCAGTACTTC. This codes for CATSRDWAGPYEQYF.

The chain uses TRBV28 and TRBJ1-6; D is unclear. The CDR3 runs to 15 residues. V was trimmed by 3 bases and J by 6 bases, leaving 12 bases between them. Germline V CDR1 and CDR2: MDHEN, SYDVKM. The CDR3 spells CASSLGTQFNSPLHF. The CDR3 DNA is TGTGCCAGCAGTTTGGGCACCCAATTTAATTCACCCCTCCACTTT.

J is TRBJ2-2 and V is TRBV7-2; unclear D gene. The CDR3 loop spans 12 amino acids. The V gene's germline CDR1 is SGHTA and CDR2 FQGNSA. Trimming left V 1 base short and J 7 bases short, with 4 bases between. CDR3 DNA: TGTGCCAGCAGCTTAGTAATCGGGGAGCTGTTTTTT. Residues: CASSLVIGELFF. Full variable domain (missing parts from reference TRBV7-2 and TRBJ2-2): GAGVSQSPSNKVTEKGKDVELRCDPISGHTALYWYRQSLGQGLEFLIYFQGNSAPDKSGLPSDRFSAERTGGSVSTLTIQRTQQEDSAVYLCASSLVIGELFFGEGSRLTVL.

This clone has more than one count but fewer than ten. The J gene is TRBJ1-1, the V gene TRBV5-6; D is possibly TRBD1 (5 bases). This CDR3 is 17 amino acids long. V gave up 1 base and J gave up 3 bases, with 19 bases separating them. The germline V gene encodes CDR1 SGHDT and CDR2 YYEEEE. CDR3 loop: CASSLTKDTYLDTEAFF. The DNA for the CDR3 is TGTGCCAGCAGCTTGACCAAGGACACCTATCTGGACACTGAAGCTTTCTTT.

A remark on this clone: Distinct nucleotide sequences in the sample also encode this CDR3. V usage is TRBV6-6 and J usage is TRBJ2-7; TRBD1 matches at 8 bases. V lost 2 bases and J lost 2; bases outside the gene matches: 5. Germline loops: CDR1 MNHNY, CDR2 SVGAGI (reference sequence). The CDR3 has 15 amino acids. CDR3 protein: CASSYLDRGPYEQYF. DNA for the CDR3: TGTGCCAGCAGTTACCTCGACAGGGGCCCCTACGAGCAGTACTTC.

This clone was seen a handful of times. J is TRBJ1-4 and V is TRBV4-3; perhaps TRBD1 as D (5 bases). From germline, CDR1 is LGHNA and CDR2 YSLEER. The V end lost 1 base, the J end lost 8 bases, and 11 bases lay between the germline ends. The CDR3 sequence is 14 residues long. In DNA form, the CDR3 reads TGCGCCAGCAGCCAAGGCCCCTGGGGGGAAAAACTGTTTTTT. Its protein product is CASSQGPWGEKLFF.

This chain uses TRBV30 with TRBJ1-4; D remains unclear. Germline V gives CDR1 GTSNPN, CDR2 SVGIG (reference sequence). The CDR3 is made up of 12 amino acids. Trimming stripped 4 bases from V and 7 bases from J, with 10 bases between. CDR3 in DNA: TGTGCCTGGAAAAGGGTCGGTGAAAAACTGTTTTTT. Amino acids: CAWKRVGEKLFF.